This T cell receptor (beta chain) was sequenced for a study of T cells in Graves' hyperthyroidism and ophthalmopathy. Study-wide findings and caveats: Most expanded thyroid clonotypes above 0.001 recurred in blood.

Germline V gene data show CDR1 as MNHEY and CDR2 as SMNVEV (reference sequence). The CDR3 is made up of 14 amino acids. Trimming cost V 4 bases and J 2 bases, with 11 bases left between them. This clonotype has at least ten counts. Antigen unknown. RNA transcripts yielded amplified TCR beta CDR3 regions. Primed by the HTBI set, a first-round RT-PCR was run on the TCR CDR3. TCRdb re-called the multiplex PCR reads through MiXCR, storing one row per CDR3 protein. In the table there are some 250,000 distinct CDR3 sequences, about 14% of which are singletons. The chain employs TRBV27 and TRBJ2-5, with D possibly being TRBD1 (6 bases). The sequencing input was blood. The TCR sequence derives from a woman in her forties with Graves' hyperthyroidism that later progressed to Graves' ophthalmopathy. The CDR3 region has the DNA TGTGCCAGCAGTTGGACACAGGGACAAGAGACCCAGTACTTC. Its protein product is CASSWTQGQETQYF.